The entry below describes one T cell receptor (beta chain). Its antigen is not identified. A much larger clone differs from this one at a single base, so this may be a read error. The source of the sample is a study of T cell repertoires in cytomegalovirus infection. Broader study findings: There were carriers of CMV plus the relevant HLA, and cumulative public TCR beta family frequency identified them. Dominant in the ex vivo response were TCR beta clonotypes restricted by HLA-C and specific for CMV.

The germline V gene encodes CDR1 SGHTA and CDR2 FQGNSA. Trimming pared 8 bases from V and 0 bases from J, leaving 24 bases between. The CDR3 consists of 18 residues. TCRdb reprocessed the reads with MiXCR, giving one entry per CDR3 protein. The table lists about 230,000 distinct CDR3 sequences, over 20% of them singletons. V is TRBV7-2 and J is TRBJ2-3; D is perhaps TRBD1 (6 bases). This TCR came from a human donor in good health (CMV status not recorded). Some clones in this sample may be carry-over from other donors' samples. The specimen sequenced was CD8+ T cells from PBMCs. The CDR3 DNA follows: TGTGCCAGCGGCCCGGTGCCCGGGACAACTACTAGCACAGATACGCAGTATTTT. This encodes CASGPVPGTTTSTDTQYF.